This entry is about one T cell receptor (beta chain). Germline V gene data show CDR1 as SGHRS and CDR2 as YFSETQ. Trimming left V 7 bases short and J 0 bases short, with 10 bases between. The CDR3 spans 13 residues. This record belongs to a study of blood T cell repertoires in COVID-19. Overall study: The analysed material was cDNA or gDNA that came from T cells, B-cell-depleted T cells, or PBMCs.

TCRdb's copy holds only in-frame clones and misses some; the assay was immunoSEQ multiplex PCR. The sample has 150,000 to 200,000 clones, 80% to 90% seen once; the top ten hold 3% to 4.5%. The sequence derives from a woman in her sixties or seventies who had recovered from COVID-19. The material sequenced was peripheral blood. The chain links TRBV5-1 to TRBJ1-1, with D unresolved. CDR3 coding DNA: TGCGCCAGCTCCCGTAACATGAACACTGAAGCTTTCTTT. Amino acid sequence: CASSRNMNTEAFF.